The present T cell receptor (beta chain) was sequenced within a study of patients and donors after allogeneic stem cell transplantation. The germline V gene encodes CDR1 MNHEY and CDR2 SVGAGI. V lost 2 bases to trimming and J lost 3 bases, with 10 bases between them. This CDR3 has 14 amino acids. TCRdb reprocessed the RT-PCR reads with MiXCR, giving one entry per CDR3 protein. The profile shows 400,000 to 500,000 distinct CDR3 sequences, 16% of them singletons. The clonotype was recovered from a human donor who was either an allogeneic HSCT recipient or a stem cell or donor lymphocyte infusion donor (not recorded which). It is not recorded whose cells these are; they may come from a transplant donor. Sequences were obtained from blood, either unsorted or a sorted T cell fraction (not recorded which). This chain links TRBV6-5 with TRBJ1-2, with D unclear. CDR3 sequence (DNA): TGTGCCAGCAGTTACAGTGGGCTTGACTATGGCTACACCTTC. Translating gives CASSYSGLDYGYTF.